The 19 T cell receptor beta chains presented below share a single source sample, sequenced in a study of blood T cells in healthy people across ages. Next came a second PCR, run for about 7 to 12 cycles, which used a sample-barcoded 5' primer along with a J-beta primer mix. TCRdb analysed the 5' RACE reads with MiXCR anew, one entry per CDR3 protein. The sample has some 1.4 million distinct CDR3 sequences, approximately 42% seen once. Sequenced material: blood. These receptors were collected from a woman between 18 and 29 years old in good health.

The chain employs TRBV11-2 and TRBJ2-3, with TRBD2 identical over 11 bases. V shed 6 bases, J shed 3 bases, and the junction held 5 bases outside the gene matches. There are 15 residues in the CDR3. Germline V gives CDR1 SGHAT, CDR2 FQNNGV. The CDR3: CASRRTSGWTDTQYF. CDR3 nucleotides: TGTGCCAGCAGAAGGACTAGCGGGTGGACAGATACGCAGTATTTT.

This chain connects TRBV18 to TRBJ2-4; D uncertain. The V and J ends lost 5 bases and 13 bases respectively, with 24 bases between them. Germline-derived CDR1 and CDR2 are KGHSH and LQKENI. CDR3 length: 15 amino acids. DNA of the CDR3: TGTGCCAGCTCAGTTTTCGAAGCCTACAACAATGAGCAGTACTTC. It encodes CASSVFEAYNNEQYF. Filled out from reference TRBV18 and TRBJ2-4, the complete variable domain reads NAGVMQNPRHLVRRRGQEARLRCSPMKGHSHVYWYRQLPEEGLKFMVYLQKENIIDESGMPKERFSAEFPKEGPSILRIQQVVRGDSAAYFCASSVFEAYNNEQYFGAGTRLSVL.

There are a few counts of this clonotype. DNA of the CDR3: TGTGCCAGCAGCCTTTCTGGAGATCTCTATGGCTACACCTTC. It is translated as CASSLSGDLYGYTF. The chain combines TRBV7-9 with TRBJ1-2; no firm D call. CDR1 and CDR2 from the germline V gene are SEHNR and FQNEAQ (reference sequence). The length of the CDR3 is 14 residues. Trimming removed 5 bases at V and 4 bases at J, with 14 bases between. Based on the CDR3 plus reference TRBV7-9 and TRBJ1-2, the full variable domain is DTGVSQNPRHKITKRGQNVTFRCDPISEHNRLYWYRQTLGQGPEFLTYFQNEAQLEKSRLLSDRFSAERPKGSFSTLEIQRTEQGDSAMYLCASSLSGDLYGYTFGSGTRLTVV.

This chain uses TRBV6-6 with TRBJ1-3; D gene uncertain. Looked up from germline, CDR1 is MNHNY and CDR2 is SVGAGI (reference sequence). Trimming pared 8 bases from V and 4 bases from J, leaving 15 bases between. The CDR3 runs 14 residues. For the CDR3, the DNA is TGTGCCAGCCACAAGACACTTCAAGGAAACACCATATATTTT. Translation gives CASHKTLQGNTIYF.

This clonotype appeared a few times. The J gene is TRBJ2-7, the V gene TRBV20-1; TRBD2 aligns across 8 bases. V shed 5 bases, J shed 2 bases, and the junction held 8 bases outside the gene matches. This CDR3 has 14 amino acids. Germline CDR1 DFQATT, CDR2 SNEGSKA (reference sequence). CDR3 nucleotides: TGCAGTGCTTTAAGCGGGAGTAGAACCTACGAGCAGTACTTC. Translated: CSALSGSRTYEQYF.

Only a few counts were recorded for this clonotype. This sequence joins TRBV11-2 and TRBJ2-1; D is unclear. Trimming removed 5 bases from V and 8 bases from J, with 10 bases in between. Per the germline V gene, CDR1 is SGHAT and CDR2 is FQNNGV. CDR3 length: 12 amino acids. The chain's CDR3 is CASSRPWDEQFF. The CDR3, as DNA: TGTGCCAGCAGCAGACCGTGGGATGAGCAGTTCTTC.

This clonotype is a singleton in its sample. This sequence joins TRBV4-1 and TRBJ2-7; 13 bases fit TRBD2. J lost 6 bases, V lost 0 bases, and 8 bases had no gene match. The CDR3 has 17 residues. From germline, CDR1 is MGHRA and CDR2 YSYEKL. The chain's CDR3 is CASSQDRGTSGKGEQYF. The CDR3 DNA sequence: TGCGCCAGCAGCCAAGATAGGGGGACTAGCGGGAAGGGCGAGCAGTACTTC.

The V and J genes are TRBV20-1 and TRBJ2-1; 13 bases agree with TRBD2. The CDR3 consists of 14 residues. V dropped 6 bases and J dropped 10; count of bases not matched to a gene: 9. Germline CDR1 is DFQATT and CDR2 is SNEGSKA (reference sequence). The CDR3 region is CSAHTSGGAKEQFF. The CDR3 coding sequence is TGCAGTGCACACACTAGCGGGGGGGCGAAGGAGCAGTTCTTC.

CDR3 DNA sequence: TGTGCCAGCAGCCAAAGCCAGGGCAAAGGACCCCTCCACTTT. This encodes CASSQSQGKGPLHF. The chain employs TRBV7-3 and TRBJ1-6, with a tentative D call TRBD1 (5 bases). V lost 5 bases to trimming and J lost 12 bases, with 17 bases between them. The CDR3 extends over 14 amino acids. Looked up from germline, CDR1 is SGHTA and CDR2 is FQGTGA.

This clonotype was seen a handful of times. The chain recombines TRBV6-1 with TRBJ2-7; D gene ambiguous. CDR3 length: 13 amino acids. Germline V CDR1 and CDR2: MNHNS, SASEGT. Trimming shortened V by 6 bases and J by 3 bases, and 12 bases separated the two germline ends. The CDR3 loop is CASSISLNYEQYF. The CDR3 DNA follows: TGTGCCAGCAGCATATCGCTGAACTACGAGCAGTACTTC.

This clonotype was counted only a few times. The chain couples TRBV27 to TRBJ1-4; D is ambiguous. The germline V gene encodes CDR1 MNHEY and CDR2 SMNVEV (reference sequence). This CDR3 contains 16 residues. With 5 bases removed from V and 2 bases from J, the gap between germline ends came to 15 bases. The CDR3 DNA follows: TGTGCCAGCAGTGTCGCCCCGACGGCGACTAATGAAAAACTGTTTTTT. Encoded protein: CASSVAPTATNEKLFF. Combining the CDR3 with reference TRBV27 and TRBJ1-4 gives the whole variable domain EAQVTQNPRYLITVTGKKLTVTCSQNMNHEYMSWYRQDPGLGLRQIYYSMNVEVTDKGDVPEGYKVSRKEKRNFPLILESPSPNQTSLYFCASSVAPTATNEKLFFGSGTQLSVL.

This clonotype has a handful of counts. The chain couples TRBV6-6 to TRBJ2-7, with 7 bases that match TRBD2. Trimming took 2 bases from V and 2 from J; bases not matched to a gene: 6. CDR3 length: 15 amino acids. Germline V CDR1 and CDR2: MNHNY, SVGAGI (reference sequence). Written as DNA, the CDR3 is TGTGCCAGCAGTTACAATGGGGGGGGGACCTACGAGCAGTACTTC. Its protein is CASSYNGGGTYEQYF.

This clonotype was seen more than once but under ten times. The rearrangement uses TRBV7-6 and TRBJ2-3; the D is unclear. Germline CDR1 SGHVS, CDR2 FNYEAQ. The CDR3 loop spans 16 amino acids. V lost 8 bases, J lost 2 bases, and 20 bases lay in between. The CDR3 DNA is TGTGCCAGCGTCCCATCCGCGACACCCTACACAGATACGCAGTATTTT. This translates into CASVPSATPYTDTQYF.

J is TRBJ1-5 and V is TRBV4-2; D remains unclear. CDR3 length: 13 amino acids. V was pared by 0 bases and J by 9 bases, with 9 bases between. Germline V lookup: CDR1 LGHNA, CDR2 YNFKEQ. Here the CDR3 reads CASSQEKDRPQHF. The CDR3 nucleotides read TGTGCCAGCAGCCAAGAAAAGGACCGGCCCCAGCATTTT.

The rearrangement uses TRBV20-1 and TRBJ2-5; D possibly corresponds to TRBD2 (6 bases). From germline, CDR1 is DFQATT and CDR2 SNEGSKA (reference sequence). V was shortened by 3 bases and J by 1 base, with 12 bases between the two germline ends. The CDR3 is made up of 14 amino acids. CDR3 DNA: TGCAGTGCTAGGGCCCGGGAGTTCCAAGAGACCCAGTACTTC. Protein product: CSARAREFQETQYF.

The CDR3 sequence is CSVVTSVNYGYTF. The DNA for the CDR3 is TGCAGCGTTGTCACATCGGTGAACTATGGCTACACCTTC. The V gene is TRBV29-1, the J gene TRBJ1-2; D gene uncertain. V was trimmed by 4 bases and J by 2 bases, leaving 11 bases between them. CDR1 SQVTM and CDR2 ANQGSEA come from the germline V gene. The CDR3 contains 13 residues.

The V and J genes are TRBV27 and TRBJ1-2, with 7 bases identical to TRBD1. The V gene end was trimmed by 6 bases and the J gene end by 4 bases; junction bases not matched to a gene: 8. The CDR3 covers 14 residues. Germline assignment: CDR1 MNHEY and CDR2 SMNVEV (reference sequence). The CDR3 loop is CASRGQDLIYGYTF. CDR3 DNA sequence: TGTGCCAGCAGAGGACAGGATCTTATCTATGGCTACACCTTC.

This clonotype has only a few counts. The rearrangement joins TRBV20-1 to TRBJ2-1; D possibly corresponds to TRBD2 (6 bases). V was clipped by 5 bases and J by 8 bases, with 16 bases between them. The CDR3 has 13 residues. Germline loops: CDR1 DFQATT, CDR2 SNEGSKA (reference sequence). In DNA form, the CDR3 reads TGCAGTGCTCGGGACTCCCGGGCGGATGAGCAGTTCTTC. Translating gives CSARDSRADEQFF.

V gene TRBV4-1 combines with J gene TRBJ2-1; D is tentatively TRBD1 or TRBD2 (5 bases each). Germline CDR1 MGHRA, CDR2 YSYEKL. The V end lost 0 bases, the J end lost 4 bases, and 13 bases lay between the germline ends. The CDR3 covers 16 residues. This chain's CDR3 is CASSQDGTEDYNEQFF. The CDR3 region has the DNA TGCGCCAGCAGCCAAGATGGGACGGAAGATTACAATGAGCAGTTCTTC.